This TCR beta chain was found in a study of PD-1 blockade in classical Hodgkin lymphoma. Study overall: On a schedule of every 2 weeks, patients received nivolumab 3 mg/kg intravenously. General study results and limits: Complete responders possessed baseline diversity comparable to newly diagnosed patients. As was reported, newly diagnosed patients showed lower baseline TCR diversity than healthy donors did.

Specified time point: cycle 4 day 1 (C4D1), after more than five weeks of nivolumab. There was relapse after autologous stem cell transplantation in every patient, and there was variation in brentuximab vedotin exposure. TCRdb keeps only in-frame clones here, not all; method: immunoSEQ multiplex PCR. The table shows 21,000 or so clones, with around 89% occurring only once. The V and J ends lost 0 bases and 4 bases respectively, with 7 bases between them. Germline lookup yields CDR1 SGHDT and CDR2 YYEEEE. CDR3 length equals 14 residues. Comments on this clone: Its antigen is not known.

This sequence was found in a human donor with classical Hodgkin lymphoma. The source was peripheral blood mononuclear cells (PBMCs), collected before the fourth cycle of nivolumab. The chain combines TRBV5-6 with TRBJ2-2, with D perhaps matching TRBD2 (5 bases). This chain's CDR3 is CASSLGRGTGELFF. The CDR3 nucleotides read TGTGCCAGCAGCTTGGGCCGGGGCACCGGGGAGCTGTTTTTT. The full variable domain, rest sourced from reference TRBV5-6 and TRBJ2-2, is DAGVTQSPTHLIKTRGQQVTLRCSPKSGHDTVSWYQQALGQGPQFIFQYYEEEERQRGNFPDRFSGHQFPNYSSELNVNALLLGDSALYLCASSLGRGTGELFFGEGSRLTVL.